One sample yielded the 8 T cell receptor beta chains listed below, sequenced in a study of T cell responses to AZD1222 COVID-19 vaccine. Libraries were prepared by immunoSEQ multiplex PCR; TCRdb keeps only in-frame clonotypes and omits some of them. Seen here are roughly 150,000 clones, around 90% observed once, and the top ten hold 1.6%. The specimen was peripheral blood, collected on day 0 of AZD1222 vaccination. The receptors shown here come from an adult in good health.

This chain joins TRBV7-3 and TRBJ1-5; 7 bases agree with TRBD1. Germline lookup yields CDR1 SGHTA and CDR2 FQGTGA. This CDR3 is 13 amino acids long. V was pared by 3 bases and J by 7 bases, with 3 bases of the junction left unmatched. The CDR3 reads CASSLAGGQPQHF. As DNA, the CDR3 is TGTGCCAGCAGCTTGGCAGGGGGACAGCCCCAGCATTTT.

The chain couples TRBV19 to TRBJ1-6, with D possibly being TRBD1 (5 bases). In germline, CDR1 is LNHDA, CDR2 SQIVND (reference sequence). Trimming shortened V by 7 bases and J by 9 bases, and 16 bases separated the two germline ends. The CDR3 consists of 14 residues. This CDR3 is CASKTEGTGSPLHF. The CDR3 nucleotides read TGTGCCAGTAAAACGGAGGGAACAGGTTCACCCCTCCACTTT.

This clone has just a few counts. The genes are TRBV5-6 and TRBJ1-2, with unresolved D. V lost 6 bases to trimming and J lost 3 bases, with 15 bases between them. The germline gives CDR1 SGHDT, CDR2 YYEEEE. The CDR3 runs to 14 residues. CDR3 in amino acids: CASKGKGFYYGYTF. The CDR3 coding sequence is TGTGCCAGCAAGGGCAAGGGCTTTTACTATGGCTACACCTTC.

The chain carries TRBV14 and TRBJ2-7, with D perhaps assigned TRBD1 or TRBD2 (6 bases each). CDR3 length equals 16 residues. From germline, CDR1 is SGHDN and CDR2 FVKESK. Between the trimmed V and J ends, which lost 1 base and 5 bases, there was a span of 18 bases. The CDR3 bases are TGTGCCAGCAGCCAAGTAGGGGGAAGCGGGTTCCACGAGCAGTACTTC. It specifies CASSQVGGSGFHEQYF.

The V gene is TRBV7-8, the J gene TRBJ2-7; a weak D match, TRBD1 (6 bases). CDR1 and CDR2 from the germline V gene are SGHVS and FQNEAQ. The CDR3 consists of 14 residues. V was trimmed by 5 bases and J by 2 bases, leaving 13 bases between them. CDR3 bases: TGTGCCAGCAGCGTAGGGACACGGACCTACGAGCAGTACTTC. It codes for CASSVGTRTYEQYF. Looking up the rest from reference TRBV7-8 and TRBJ2-7 gives the full variable domain: GAGVSQSPRYKVAKRGQDVALRCDPISGHVSLFWYQQALGQGPEFLTYFQNEAQLDKSGLPSDRFFAERPEGSVSTLKIQRTQQEDSAVYLCASSVGTRTYEQYFGPGTRLTVT.

The chain has TRBV4-1 and TRBJ1-1, with 7 bases matching TRBD1. The J segment lost 2 bases and the V segment lost 2 bases, leaving 8 bases of the junction unmatched. The CDR3 covers 16 residues. CDR1 and CDR2 (germline): MGHRA, YSYEKL. The CDR3 region is CASSQNRGIRNTEAFF. The CDR3 DNA reads TGCGCCAGCAGCCAAAACAGGGGAATAAGAAACACTGAAGCTTTCTTT.

V gene TRBV10-1 combines with J gene TRBJ1-3; 7 bases agree with TRBD1. The CDR3 has 16 amino acids. V shed 3 bases and J 4 bases; nucleotides not matched to a gene: 9. The germline gives CDR1 WNHNN, CDR2 SYGVQD (reference sequence). The CDR3 loop is CASSDHTGAIGNTIYF. The DNA of the CDR3 is TGCGCCAGCAGTGACCACACAGGGGCTATCGGAAACACCATATATTTT.

This chain connects TRBV4-1 to TRBJ2-6, with unresolved D. The length of the CDR3 is 19 residues. CDR1 and CDR2 from the germline V gene are MGHRA and YSYEKL. The germline V and J ends were trimmed by 0 bases and 0 bases, with 15 bases remaining between them. The CDR3 sequence is CASSQESLGRSSGANVLTF. The CDR3 DNA reads TGCGCCAGCAGCCAAGAGTCCCTTGGCAGGAGCTCTGGGGCCAACGTCCTGACTTTC.